The rows below give T cell receptor beta chains drawn from one sample of a study of T cells after yellow fever vaccination. TCRdb re-called the 5' RACE reads through MiXCR, storing one row per CDR3 protein. This table holds about 580,000 distinct CDR3 sequences, about 17% found once. Sample: PBMCs, taken 5 days after the first yellow fever vaccination. These receptors all stem from a man aged 18-30 years who received the YFV17D yellow fever vaccine. Each CDR3 is given with its conserved first and last residue. D genes are given only for firm matches. For some rows the clone size is stated as once, few or many, or as a class when expanded; others skip it.

clone_size	v_call	j_call	d_call	cdr3_nt	cdr3_aa
-	TRBV27	TRBJ2-2	TRBD2	TGTGCCAGCAGATTACTAGCGGGGTCGAACACCGGGGAGCTGTTTTTT	CASRLLAGSNTGELFF
-	TRBV7-9	TRBJ2-7	-	TGTGCCACCGTTACAGGGTTGTCTTACTACGAGCAGTACTTC	CATVTGLSYYEQYF
-	TRBV11-2	TRBJ1-1	-	TGTGCCAGCAGCTTTGTTCGCCGGAACACTGAAGCTTTCTTT	CASSFVRRNTEAFF
few	TRBV12-3/TRBV12-4	TRBJ1-2	TRBD1	TGTGCCAGCAGCCACGGACAGGGTGATGGCTACACCTTC	CASSHGQGDGYTF
-	TRBV4-2	TRBJ1-1	TRBD1	TGTGCCAGCAGCCAAGTTGTACAGGGGGAAGCTTTCTTT	CASSQVVQGEAFF
-	TRBV12-3/TRBV12-4	TRBJ2-1	-	TGTGCCAGCGCCTTCGATGGGGTGTACAATGAGCAGTTCTTC	CASAFDGVYNEQFF
few	TRBV11-2	TRBJ2-3	-	TGTGCCAGCAGCCTTGGGGCCAAGCGGGATACGCAGTATTTT	CASSLGAKRDTQYF
-	TRBV23-1	TRBJ1-5	TRBD1	TGCGCCAGCAGTCAATCGGCTTCCGGGACAGGGGTTCAGCCCCAGCATTTT	CASSQSASGTGVQPQHF
few	TRBV5-1	TRBJ2-1	TRBD1	TGCGCCAGCAGCACCGGACAGGGGGGAAATGAGCAGTTCTTC	CASSTGQGGNEQFF
few	TRBV7-2	TRBJ1-1	-	TGTGCCAGCAGCTTCCTAGTAGTGAACACTGAAGCTTTCTTT	CASSFLVVNTEAFF
-	TRBV20-1	TRBJ2-3	TRBD2	TGCAGTGCTGACCCCGGGACTAGCGGGGGGACGGATACGCAGTATTTT	CSADPGTSGGTDTQYF
-	TRBV6-1	TRBJ2-7	TRBD2	TGTGCCAGCAGCAAGTCTAGCGGGGGGTACTACGAGCAGTACTTC	CASSKSSGGYYEQYF
many	TRBV12-3/TRBV12-4	TRBJ1-5	-	TGTGCCAGCCTAAGAGAGAGGGGACAGCCCCAGCATTTT	CASLRERGQPQHF
many	TRBV5-1	TRBJ2-1	-	TGCGCCAGCAGGCCAGGGGCTAATGAGCAGTTCTTC	CASRPGANEQFF
many	TRBV4-1	TRBJ1-1	-	TGCGCCAGCAGCCAAGTGGGAGGGTCTTACACTGAAGCTTTCTTT	CASSQVGGSYTEAFF
few	TRBV7-2	TRBJ2-1	TRBD2	TGTGCCAGCAGCTGGACTAGCGCCTACAATGAGCAGTTCTTC	CASSWTSAYNEQFF
-	TRBV28	TRBJ1-5	TRBD1	TGTGCCAGCAGCCAGGGACAGGGGGCCTCTCATTTT	CASSQGQGASHF
few	TRBV15	TRBJ1-5	-	TGTGCCACCAGTCGCAGGAGCGAGGATCAGCCCCAGCATTTT	CATSRRSEDQPQHF
-	TRBV5-1	TRBJ1-3	-	TGCGCCAGCAGCTATGGACGGCCGGGTCGGGACACCATATATTTT	CASSYGRPGRDTIYF
-	TRBV7-2	TRBJ2-5	-	TGTGCCAGCAGCTTACTGCGGGGGCGCGGAGAGACCCAGTACTTC	CASSLLRGRGETQYF
-	TRBV6-2/TRBV6-3	TRBJ2-5	-	TGTGCCAGCAGAACCCGAGAATCTTACTGGGCGGGGGAGACCCAGTACTTC	CASRTRESYWAGETQYF
few	TRBV6-1	TRBJ2-3	TRBD2	TGTGCCGGCTCCGGGACTAGCGGGGGGGGCCCAGATACGCAGTATTTT	CAGSGTSGGGPDTQYF
-	TRBV5-4	TRBJ2-1	-	TGTGCCAGCAGCTTGGACAGAGCCGCTTACAATGAGCAGTTCTTC	CASSLDRAAYNEQFF
many	TRBV7-8	TRBJ2-1	-	TGTGCCAGCAGCTTCCAGGGAGACGAGCAGTTCTTC	CASSFQGDEQFF
-	TRBV7-2	TRBJ2-1	TRBD1	TGTGCCAGCAGTTCCGACAGGGGAACCTACAATGAGCAGTTCTTC	CASSSDRGTYNEQFF
-	TRBV5-5	TRBJ2-1	TRBD2	TGTGCCAGCAGCTTCTTAGCGGGGGGGTTAAATGAGCAGTTCTTC	CASSFLAGGLNEQFF
-	TRBV29-1	TRBJ2-3	-	TGCAGCGTATTAGGAGTGGGGCGCACAGATACGCAGTATTTT	CSVLGVGRTDTQYF
few	TRBV9	TRBJ1-1	-	TGTGCCAGCAGCGTCACCCCCGGGGGATGGACTGAAGCTTTCTTT	CASSVTPGGWTEAFF
few	TRBV6-2/TRBV6-3	TRBJ2-1	-	-	CASSSSGADEQFF
many	TRBV10-2	TRBJ2-7	-	TGCGCCAGCAGTGTGGGGAGCTCCTACGAGCAGTACTTC	CASSVGSSYEQYF
-	TRBV7-2	TRBJ1-2	-	TGTGCCAGCAGCTTAATCGTCCTGCGAGGCTACACCTTC	CASSLIVLRGYTF
-	TRBV20-1	TRBJ1-2	TRBD1	TGCAGTGCTAGGAGGGACAGCTATGGCTACACCTTC	CSARRDSYGYTF
few	TRBV7-2	TRBJ2-3	TRBD2	TGTGCCAGCAGCTATAGCGGGGGCGAGGCAGATACGCAGTATTTT	CASSYSGGEADTQYF
-	TRBV14	TRBJ2-1	TRBD2	TGTGCCAGCAGCCAAGCTAAGACTAGCGGGGACTATGAGCAGTTCTTC	CASSQAKTSGDYEQFF
once	TRBV20-1	TRBJ2-2	-	TGCAGTGCTAGATCCCCTAGAGGGGGGACCGGGGAGCTGTTTTTT	CSARSPRGGTGELFF
-	TRBV6-1	TRBJ2-1	TRBD2	TGTGCCAGCAGTGCTTGGCCAGCGGGGTACTCTATCTCCTACAATGAGCAGTTCTTC	CASSAWPAGYSISYNEQFF
-	TRBV7-4	TRBJ1-5	-	TGTGCCAGCAGCTTCCGGGGGAATTGGGGCAATCAGCCCCAGCATTTT	CASSFRGNWGNQPQHF
few	TRBV5-4	TRBJ1-2	-	TGTGCCAGCAGCTTGGGGACCTCTTGGAACTATGGCTACACCTTC	CASSLGTSWNYGYTF
-	TRBV6-1	TRBJ2-5	-	TGTGCCAGCGGCCAGGGGGGTGTGGAGACCCAGTACTTC	CASGQGGVETQYF
few	TRBV20-1	TRBJ2-3	-	TGCAGTGCTACCCACCGGGGAGTGGGAGATACGCAGTATTTT	CSATHRGVGDTQYF
many	TRBV10-3	TRBJ2-1	-	TGTGCCATCAGTGGTAGGGGGACTGGCAATGAGCAGTTCTTC	CAISGRGTGNEQFF